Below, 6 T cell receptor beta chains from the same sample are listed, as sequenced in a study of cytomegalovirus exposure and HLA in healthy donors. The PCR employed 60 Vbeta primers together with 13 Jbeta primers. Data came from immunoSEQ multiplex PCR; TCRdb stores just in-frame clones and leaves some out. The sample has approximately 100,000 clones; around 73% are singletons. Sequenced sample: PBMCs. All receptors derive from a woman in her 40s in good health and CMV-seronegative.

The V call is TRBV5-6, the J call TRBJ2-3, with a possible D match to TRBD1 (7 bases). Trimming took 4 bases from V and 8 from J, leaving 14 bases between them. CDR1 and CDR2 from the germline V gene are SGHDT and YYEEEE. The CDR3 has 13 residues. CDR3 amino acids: CASSPAGGSTQYF. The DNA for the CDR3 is TGTGCCAGCAGCCCGGCAGGGGGGAGTACGCAGTATTTT.

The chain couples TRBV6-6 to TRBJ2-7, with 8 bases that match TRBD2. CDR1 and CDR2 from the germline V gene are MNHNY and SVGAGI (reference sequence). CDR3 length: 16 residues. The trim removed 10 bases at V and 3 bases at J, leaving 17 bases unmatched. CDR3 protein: CATLDRSGSFLYEQYF. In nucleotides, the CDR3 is TGTGCCACCTTAGACCGCAGCGGGAGTTTCCTCTACGAGCAGTACTTC.

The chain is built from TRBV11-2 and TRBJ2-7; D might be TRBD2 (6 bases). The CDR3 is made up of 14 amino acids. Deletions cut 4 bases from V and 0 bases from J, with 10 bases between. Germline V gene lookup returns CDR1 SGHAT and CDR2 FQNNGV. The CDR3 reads CASSWGLASYEQYF. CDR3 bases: TGTGCCAGCAGCTGGGGACTGGCCTCCTACGAGCAGTACTTC.

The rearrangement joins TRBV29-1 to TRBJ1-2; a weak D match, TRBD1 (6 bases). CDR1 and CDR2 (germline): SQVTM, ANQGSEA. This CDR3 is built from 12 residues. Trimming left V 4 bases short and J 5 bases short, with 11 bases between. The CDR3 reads CSVGHRVYGYTF. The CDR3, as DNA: TGCAGCGTTGGACACAGGGTATATGGCTACACCTTC.

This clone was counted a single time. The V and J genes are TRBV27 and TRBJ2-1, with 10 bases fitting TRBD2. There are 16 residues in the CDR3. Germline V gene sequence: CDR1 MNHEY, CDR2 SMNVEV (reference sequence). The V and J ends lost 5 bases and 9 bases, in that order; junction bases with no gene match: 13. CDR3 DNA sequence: TGTGCCAGCAGTATACTACCTAGCGGGAGTAGCGTTGAGCAGTTCTTC. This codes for CASSILPSGSSVEQFF.

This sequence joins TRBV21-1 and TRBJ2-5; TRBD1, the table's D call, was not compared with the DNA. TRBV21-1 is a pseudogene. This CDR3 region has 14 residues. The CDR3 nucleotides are TGTGCCAGCAGGGGACAGCCGAATCAAGAGACCCAGTACTTC. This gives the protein CASRGQPNQETQYF.